One T cell receptor beta chain is described in this entry. How the authors handled the data: Amplification from reference gene primers served as the basis for estimated nucleated cell counts. Libraries were prepared by immunoSEQ multiplex PCR; TCRdb keeps only in-frame clonotypes and omits some of them. V, J and clone size reflect that table, while D and trimming were determined from the DNA. The sample includes 300,000 to 400,000 clones, around nine tenths of them seen just once. Those enrolled in Seattle joined during active infection and were followed longitudinally afterward. The source of the sample is a study of blood T cell repertoires in COVID-19. Background on the study: COVID-19 samples from acute and convalescent phases originated in the United States, Italy and Spain. T cells, B-cell-depleted T cells, or PBMCs supplied cDNA or gDNA.

The CDR3 is 12 residues long. Trimming cost V 7 bases and J 4 bases; bases outside gene matches: 6. The germline V gene has CDR1 SQVTM and CDR2 ANQGSEA. This TCR was sampled from a woman aged 70 to 79 with COVID-19, enrolled during active disease. The chain carries TRBV29-1 and TRBJ1-1; 7 bases match TRBD1. Sequenced sample: peripheral blood. The CDR3 is CSAGGGTTEAFF. The CDR3 region has the DNA TGCAGCGCAGGGGGAGGGACCACTGAAGCTTTCTTT.